Below, one TCR beta chain is given with its context. Antigen: not known. This entry is derived from a study of identical twins. TCRdb redid the calling of the 5' RACE reads with MiXCR, one entry per CDR3 protein. In the table there are 750,000 to 950,000 distinct CDR3 sequences, around 12% of which are singletons. Study-level findings and limits: Fewer insertions characterized abundant cord blood beta clonotypes, whereas memory repertoires showed none. Zero-insertion results could be subject to partial confounding by invariant MAIT and iNKT cells. Conclusions rested on cross-sectional statistics rather than following the same donors.

V shed 3 bases and J shed 5 bases, with 17 bases lying between them. The CDR3 extends over 16 amino acids. This sample was also put to use in a study of yellow fever vaccine responses in identical twins. That source reports: Each twin's T cell response to the vaccine was reported to look partly convergent and partly personalized.

The receptor comes from a young woman in good health. Sequenced sample: PBMCs. This chain uses TRBV12-3 or TRBV12-4 with TRBJ1-3; tentatively, D is TRBD1 (5 bases). The CDR3 region is CASSFPGWQGRNTIYF. The CDR3 DNA is TGTGCCAGCAGTTTCCCCGGTTGGCAGGGTAGAAACACCATATATTTT.